Each of the 18 T cell receptor beta chains below was sequenced from the same sample in a study of blood T cell repertoires in COVID-19. Assay used: immunoSEQ multiplex PCR; TCRdb lists only in-frame clones, some missing. The table lists a few hundred thousand clones, approximately 90% of them singletons. The sequencing sample was made of PBMCs or T cells enriched from blood (not recorded which). These receptors all come from a woman in her thirties or forties who had recovered from COVID-19.

The chain has TRBV2 and TRBJ2-2; D not certain. Trimming removed 6 bases at V and 3 bases at J, with 8 bases between. The length of the CDR3 is 13 residues. CDR1 and CDR2 (germline): SNHLY, FYNNEI. Here the CDR3 reads CASSLEDTGELFF. The CDR3 DNA is TGTGCCAGCAGCCTTGAGGACACCGGGGAGCTGTTTTTT.

The rearrangement links TRBV18 to TRBJ1-1, with 12 bases fitting TRBD1. The CDR3 length is 15 residues. The J segment lost 10 bases and the V segment lost 0 bases, leaving 6 bases of the junction unmatched. The germline V gene encodes CDR1 KGHSH and CDR2 LQKENI. Here the CDR3 DNA reads TGTGCCAGCTCACCACCGGGACAGGGGGCGGCGGCAGCTTTCTTT. Its protein product is CASSPPGQGAAAAFF.

The chain links TRBV18 to TRBJ1-5, with a tentative D call TRBD1 (6 bases). The CDR3 extends over 13 amino acids. V dropped 3 bases and J dropped 7 bases, with 10 bases sitting between them. Germline CDR1 is KGHSH and CDR2 is LQKENI. Here the CDR3 DNA reads TGTGCCAGCTCACCGGAACAGGGCCAGCCCCAGCATTTT. Residues: CASSPEQGQPQHF.

The rearrangement uses TRBV7-9 and TRBJ1-1; D remains unclear. Germline V gene lookup returns CDR1 SEHNR and CDR2 FQNEAQ (reference sequence). The CDR3 length is 18 residues. V was trimmed by 2 bases and J by 1 base, leaving 20 bases between them. CDR3 protein: CASSLNPQPSPENTEAFF. In nucleotides, the CDR3 is TGTGCCAGCAGCTTAAACCCACAGCCTTCACCAGAGAACACTGAAGCTTTCTTT.

There are a few counts of this clone. The V and J genes are TRBV4-2 and TRBJ2-3, with TRBD1 identical over 10 bases. The junction had 12 bases not matched to a gene; V was cut back by 4 bases and J by 5 bases. The CDR3 extends over 17 amino acids. Germline values: CDR1 LGHNA, CDR2 YNFKEQ. CDR3 residues: CASSPQPGQGLGDTQYF. CDR3 DNA: TGTGCCAGCAGCCCCCAGCCGGGACAGGGGTTGGGAGATACGCAGTATTTT.

The genes are TRBV7-2 and TRBJ2-2; D perhaps matches TRBD1 (5 bases). CDR1 is SGHTA and CDR2 is FQGNSA in the germline V gene. The length of the CDR3 is 14 residues. Trimming pared 5 bases from V and 4 bases from J, leaving 11 bases between. The CDR3 loop is CASSLGPGTGELFF. The CDR3 nucleotides are TGTGCCAGCAGCCTGGGGCCGGGCACCGGGGAGCTGTTTTTT. The full variable domain, rest sourced from reference TRBV7-2 and TRBJ2-2, is GAGVSQSPSNKVTEKGKDVELRCDPISGHTALYWYRQSLGQGLEFLIYFQGNSAPDKSGLPSDRFSAERTGGSVSTLTIQRTQQEDSAVYLCASSLGPGTGELFFGEGSRLTVL.

This clone was picked up one time. The genes are TRBV4-3 and TRBJ2-1, with D tentatively TRBD1 (6 bases). Germline CDR1 LGHNA, CDR2 YSLEER. This CDR3 is built from 14 residues. Trimming stripped 3 bases from V and 14 bases from J, with 20 bases between. This CDR3 reads CASSQDPTGGVKFF. CDR3 coding DNA: TGCGCCAGCAGCCAGGATCCGACTGGGGGCGTAAAGTTCTTC.

The rearrangement links TRBV5-1 to TRBJ2-7, with no clear D. V lost 1 base and J 4 bases, leaving 6 bases between the germline ends. The CDR3 length is 12 residues. Germline CDR1 SGHRS, CDR2 YFSETQ. CDR3 DNA sequence: TGCGCCAGCAGCTTGAATCAATACGAGCAGTACTTC. It translates to CASSLNQYEQYF.

The rearrangement links TRBV6-5 to TRBJ1-2; 8 bases fit TRBD1. Germline trimming cut 9 bases from V and 4 bases from J; bases unmatched to any gene: 1. Per germline, CDR1 MNHEY and CDR2 SVGAGI. The CDR3 runs to 11 residues. CDR3: CASTGGYGYTF. The CDR3 bases are TGTGCCAGTACAGGGGGCTATGGCTACACCTTC.

This chain connects TRBV24-1 to TRBJ1-2; 10 nucleotides match TRBD1. The CDR3 totals 14 residues. V lost 4 bases to trimming and J lost 6 bases; unmatched junction nucleotides: 4. Germline CDR1 reads KGHDR; CDR2 reads SFDVKD. The CDR3 loop reads CATSDKTGGDGYTF. The CDR3 nucleotides read TGTGCCACCAGTGACAAGACAGGGGGCGATGGCTACACCTTC.

The chain is built from TRBV30 and TRBJ1-1, with D possibly matching TRBD1 (5 bases). V lost 3 bases to trimming and J lost 1 base, with 9 bases between them. Germline V gene data show CDR1 as GTSNPN and CDR2 as SVGIG (reference sequence). The CDR3 totals 13 residues. The CDR3 nucleotides are TGTGCCTGGAGATCAGGGAAGAACACTGAAGCTTTCTTT. Encoded protein: CAWRSGKNTEAFF. Looking up the rest from reference TRBV30 and TRBJ1-1 gives the full variable domain: SQTIHQWPATLVQPVGSPLSLECTVEGTSNPNLYWYRQAAGRGLQLLFYSVGIGQISSEVPQNLSASRPQDRQFILSSKKLLLSDSGFYLCAWRSGKNTEAFFGQGTRLTVV.

The V and J genes are TRBV10-3 and TRBJ1-2; D is ambiguous. The germline V gene has CDR1 ENHRY and CDR2 SYGVKD. The length of the CDR3 is 15 residues. Deletions cut 11 bases from V and 6 bases from J, with 25 bases between. DNA for the CDR3: TGTGCCTCCGCGGTAGATAATCAAGCTGGAAATGGCTACACCTTC. Translating gives CASAVDNQAGNGYTF.

CDR3 nucleotide sequence: TGTGCCAGCAGCCAAGATAGGACCCAGTACTTC. Its translation: CASSQDRTQYF. V usage is TRBV14 and J usage is TRBJ2-5; D unresolved. The length of the CDR3 is 11 residues. Trimming shortened V by 0 bases and J by 7 bases, and 3 bases separated the two germline ends. Germline loops: CDR1 SGHDN, CDR2 FVKESK.

The V and J genes are TRBV19 and TRBJ1-2; TRBD1 matches 9 bases. CDR1 and CDR2 from the germline V gene are LNHDA and SQIVND (reference sequence). This CDR3 is 15 amino acids long. Trimming removed 5 bases from V and 2 bases from J; junction bases left unmatched: 6. The CDR3 sequence is CASSVTGTGNYGYTF. In DNA form, the CDR3 reads TGTGCCAGTAGTGTTACCGGGACAGGGAACTATGGCTACACCTTC.

DNA for the CDR3: TGTGCCAGCAACGACCGGGGTGGTGACACTGAAGCTTTCTTT. It codes for CASNDRGGDTEAFF. V and J are TRBV16 and TRBJ1-1; D unclear. The length of the CDR3 is 14 residues. V shed 7 bases and J shed 3 bases, with 15 bases lying between them. Germline loops: CDR1 KGHSY, CDR2 FQNENV.

The chain has TRBV27 and TRBJ1-1; 8 bases fit TRBD1. V lost 8 bases, J lost 6 bases, and 17 bases stayed unmatched. Germline values: CDR1 MNHEY, CDR2 SMNVEV (reference sequence). The CDR3 spans 16 residues. This CDR3 is CASLPGQGQIVAEAFF. In nucleotides, the CDR3 is TGTGCCAGCTTGCCCGGACAGGGCCAAATTGTAGCTGAAGCTTTCTTT.

The CDR3 DNA reads TGTGCCAGCAGCTTCGAGGGGAACACTGAAGCTTTCTTT. It specifies CASSFEGNTEAFF. The chain uses TRBV11-2 and TRBJ1-1; D is uncertain. The CDR3 totals 13 residues. Germline-derived CDR1 and CDR2 are SGHAT and FQNNGV. Trimming shortened V by 3 bases and J by 1 base, and 6 bases separated the two germline ends.

CDR3: CASSPWAGSSGNTIYF. Written as DNA, the CDR3 is TGTGCCAGCAGCCCCTGGGCTGGGAGCTCTGGAAACACCATATATTTT. The rearrangement uses TRBV3-1 (or the pseudogene TRBV3-2) and TRBJ1-3; no definite D call. This CDR3 is built from 16 residues. CDR1 is LGHDT, CDR2 YNNKEL, per germline (reference sequence). The germline V and J ends were trimmed by 4 bases and 0 bases, with 13 bases remaining between them.